The 2 T cell receptor beta chains given below trace back to one sample, sequenced in a study of blood T cell repertoires in COVID-19. TCRdb keeps only in-frame clones here, not all; method: immunoSEQ multiplex PCR. The table records about 120,000 clones, 86% of them present only once. Sequenced input: peripheral blood. Receptor source: a woman in her 70s with COVID-19, enrolled during active disease.

The V call is TRBV3-1 (or the pseudogene TRBV3-2), the J call TRBJ2-7; D remains unclear. Germline V gives CDR1 LGHDT, CDR2 YNNKEL (reference sequence). CDR3 length: 12 amino acids. The V gene lost 0 bases and the J gene lost 5 bases, with 5 bases spanning the gap. The CDR3 loop reads CASSQDFHEQYF. The DNA for the CDR3 is TGTGCCAGCAGCCAAGACTTCCACGAGCAGTACTTC.

To note about this clone: The junction and the germline gene differ at one end; a read error may be behind it. The gene calls are TRBV7-7 and TRBJ2-5, with a tentative D call TRBD1 (5 bases). Per the germline V gene, CDR1 is SSHAT and CDR2 is FNYEAQ (reference sequence). This CDR3 spans 15 amino acids. The CDR3 DNA reads TGTGCTAGCAGCTTAAGTCAGCAGGGCGAAGAGACCCAGTACTTC. Translating it yields CASSLSQQGEETQYF.